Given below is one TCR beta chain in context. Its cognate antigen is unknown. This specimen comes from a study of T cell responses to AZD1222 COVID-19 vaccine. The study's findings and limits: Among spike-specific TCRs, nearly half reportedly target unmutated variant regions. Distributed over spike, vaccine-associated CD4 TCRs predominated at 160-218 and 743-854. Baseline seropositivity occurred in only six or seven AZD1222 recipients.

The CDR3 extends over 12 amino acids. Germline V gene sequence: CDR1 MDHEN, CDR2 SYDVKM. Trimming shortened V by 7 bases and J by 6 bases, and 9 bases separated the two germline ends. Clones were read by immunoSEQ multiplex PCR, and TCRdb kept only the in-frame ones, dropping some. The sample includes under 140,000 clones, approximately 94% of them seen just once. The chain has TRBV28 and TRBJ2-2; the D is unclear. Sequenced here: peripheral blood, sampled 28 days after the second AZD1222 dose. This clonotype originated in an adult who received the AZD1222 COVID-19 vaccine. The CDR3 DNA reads TGTGCCAGCAACTCTAGGGCCGGGGAGCTGTTTTTT. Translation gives CASNSRAGELFF. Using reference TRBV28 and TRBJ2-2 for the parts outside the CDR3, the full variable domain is DVKVTQSSRYLVKRTGEKVFLECVQDMDHENMFWYRQDPGLGLRLIYFSYDVKMKEKGDIPEGYSVSREKKERFSLILESASTNQTSMYLCASNSRAGELFFGEGSRLTVL.